This T cell receptor beta chain was documented in a study of control samples from healthy donors and cancer patients. Clones were read by immunoSEQ multiplex PCR, and TCRdb kept only the in-frame ones, dropping some. The data contain 100,000 to 150,000 clones, less than 90% of them seen just once; the ten biggest clones take up 1.5% to 2%. This receptor was taken from a young man in good health. Sequences were obtained from blood.

In DNA form, the CDR3 reads TGTGCCAGCAGCTTGGAGGCTAGCGCAGATACGCAGTATTTT. It encodes CASSLEASADTQYF. The chain is built from TRBV5-8 and TRBJ2-3; a weak D match, TRBD2 (6 bases). The CDR3 consists of 14 residues. Deletions cut 0 bases from V and 4 bases from J, with 9 bases between. Per the germline V gene, CDR1 is SGHTS and CDR2 is YDEGEE.